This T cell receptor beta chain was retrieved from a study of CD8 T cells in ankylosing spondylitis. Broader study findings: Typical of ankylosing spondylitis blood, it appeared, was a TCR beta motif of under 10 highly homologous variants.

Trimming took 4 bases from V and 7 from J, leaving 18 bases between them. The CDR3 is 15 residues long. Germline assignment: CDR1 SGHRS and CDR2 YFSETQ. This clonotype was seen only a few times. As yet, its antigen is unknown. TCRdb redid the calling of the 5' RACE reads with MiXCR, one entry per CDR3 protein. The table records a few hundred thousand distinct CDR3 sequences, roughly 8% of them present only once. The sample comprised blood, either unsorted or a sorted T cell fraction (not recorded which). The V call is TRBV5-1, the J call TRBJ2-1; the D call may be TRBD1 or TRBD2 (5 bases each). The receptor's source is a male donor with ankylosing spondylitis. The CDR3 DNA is TGCGCCAGCAGCCCGGGACCACCCATATCTAATGAGCAGTTCTTC. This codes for CASSPGPPISNEQFF.